This T cell receptor beta chain was obtained from a study of blood T cell repertoires in COVID-19. CDR3 length: 14 amino acids. V lost 3 bases to trimming and J lost 4 bases, with 13 bases between them. Germline V CDR1 and CDR2: MNHNS, SASEGT. Sequenced by immunoSEQ multiplex PCR; TCRdb stores in-frame clones only, minus some. This table has about 260,000 clones, 70% to 90% appearing once. This TCR came from a woman in her 50s with acute or convalescent COVID-19. Sequences were obtained from peripheral blood. The chain has TRBV6-1 and TRBJ2-7; possible D gene TRBD2, 5 bases. CDR3 nucleotide sequence: TGTGCCAGCAGTGAGGGGAGCAGCCTATACGAGCAGTACTTC. It codes for CASSEGSSLYEQYF.